What follows is one TCR beta chain and its context. This sample is drawn from a study of blood T cell repertoires in COVID-19. In the authors' workflow: From reference gene primer amplification, estimates of nucleated cell counts were derived. Using immunoSEQ multiplex PCR, the repertoire was profiled, and TCRdb retains in-frame clones only, with some absent. V, J and clone size are taken as reported in that table, and D and trimming were inferred from the DNA itself. The sample contains 150,000 to 200,000 clones, about 80% of which appear only once. The CDR3 has 16 amino acids. From germline, CDR1 is LNHDA and CDR2 SQIVND (reference sequence). Trimming pared 3 bases from V and 4 bases from J, leaving 15 bases between.

The clonotype was recovered from a woman in her 70s with acute or convalescent COVID-19. The chain carries TRBV19 and TRBJ2-2, with a tentative D call TRBD1 (7 bases). The specimen sequenced was peripheral blood. This CDR3 reads CASSIGGGVITGELFF. Here the CDR3 DNA reads TGTGCCAGTAGTATTGGAGGGGGCGTAATCACCGGGGAGCTGTTTTTT.